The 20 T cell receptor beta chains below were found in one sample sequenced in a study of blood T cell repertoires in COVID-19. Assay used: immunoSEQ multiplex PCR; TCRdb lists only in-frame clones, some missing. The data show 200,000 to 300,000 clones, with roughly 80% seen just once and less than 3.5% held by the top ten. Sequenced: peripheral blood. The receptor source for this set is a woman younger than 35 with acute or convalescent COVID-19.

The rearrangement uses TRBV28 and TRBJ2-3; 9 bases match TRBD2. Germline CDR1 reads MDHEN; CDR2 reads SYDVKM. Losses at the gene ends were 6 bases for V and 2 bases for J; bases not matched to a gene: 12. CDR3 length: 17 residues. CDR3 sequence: CASSLRASGTDTDTQYF. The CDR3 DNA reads TGTGCCAGCAGCCTGCGTGCTAGCGGGACGGACACAGATACGCAGTATTTT.

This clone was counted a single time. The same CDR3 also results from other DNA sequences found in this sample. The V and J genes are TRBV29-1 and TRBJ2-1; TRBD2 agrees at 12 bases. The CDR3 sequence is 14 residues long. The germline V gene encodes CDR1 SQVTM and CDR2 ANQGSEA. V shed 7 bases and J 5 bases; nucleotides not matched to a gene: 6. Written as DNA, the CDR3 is TGCAGCGGGAGGGGACTAGCGGGTAACAATGAGCAGTTCTTC. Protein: CSGRGLAGNNEQFF.

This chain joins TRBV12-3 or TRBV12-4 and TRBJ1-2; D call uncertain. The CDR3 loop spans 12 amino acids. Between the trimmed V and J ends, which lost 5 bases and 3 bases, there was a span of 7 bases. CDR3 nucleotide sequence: TGTGCCAGCAGTCTTCGAGACTATGGCTACACCTTC. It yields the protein CASSLRDYGYTF.

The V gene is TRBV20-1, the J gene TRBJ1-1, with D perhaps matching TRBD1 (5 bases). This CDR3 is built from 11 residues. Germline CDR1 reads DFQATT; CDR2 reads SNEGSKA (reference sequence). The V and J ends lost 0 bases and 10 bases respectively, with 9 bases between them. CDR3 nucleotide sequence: TGCAGTGCTAGAGACCGGGGGGGAGCTTTCTTT. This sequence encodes CSARDRGGAFF.

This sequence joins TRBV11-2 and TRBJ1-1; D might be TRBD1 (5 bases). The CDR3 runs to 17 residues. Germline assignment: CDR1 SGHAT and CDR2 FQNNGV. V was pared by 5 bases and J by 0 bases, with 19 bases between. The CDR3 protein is CASSPRAPVQVNTEAFF. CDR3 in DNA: TGTGCCAGCAGCCCCCGGGCCCCCGTACAGGTGAACACTGAAGCTTTCTTT.

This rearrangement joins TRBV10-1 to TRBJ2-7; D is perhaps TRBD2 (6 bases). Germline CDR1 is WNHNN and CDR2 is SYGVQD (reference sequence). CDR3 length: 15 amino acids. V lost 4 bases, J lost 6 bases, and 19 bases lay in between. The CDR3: CASSAEVAGISEQYF. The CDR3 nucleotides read TGCGCCAGCAGTGCGGAGGTGGCGGGGATATCCGAGCAGTACTTC.

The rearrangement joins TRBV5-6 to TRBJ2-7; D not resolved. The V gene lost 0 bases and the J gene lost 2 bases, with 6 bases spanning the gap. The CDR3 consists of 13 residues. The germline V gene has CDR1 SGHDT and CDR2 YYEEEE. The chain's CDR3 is CASSLGAAYEQYF. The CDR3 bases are TGTGCCAGCAGCTTGGGGGCAGCCTACGAGCAGTACTTC. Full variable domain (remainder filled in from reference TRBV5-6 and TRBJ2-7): DAGVTQSPTHLIKTRGQQVTLRCSPKSGHDTVSWYQQALGQGPQFIFQYYEEEERQRGNFPDRFSGHQFPNYSSELNVNALLLGDSALYLCASSLGAAYEQYFGPGTRLTVT.

CDR3 sequence (DNA): TGTGCCAGCACCCGGGGCCCCCTAGCGGGAGAGTGGTATGAGCAGTTCTTC. Amino acid sequence: CASTRGPLAGEWYEQFF. The genes are TRBV2 and TRBJ2-1, with 10 bases lining up with TRBD2. J was trimmed by 8 bases and V by 7 bases; bases with no gene match: 17. Per the germline V gene, CDR1 is SNHLY and CDR2 is FYNNEI. This CDR3 is 17 amino acids long.

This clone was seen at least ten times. CDR3 sequence (DNA): TGTGCCAGAATTGTCGCAGCGAATAATTCACCCCTCCACTTT. It is translated as CARIVAANNSPLHF. J is TRBJ1-6 and V is TRBV5-3; D not resolved. TRBV5-3 is an ORF, and what it does is uncertain. The CDR3 length is 14 residues. The V gene lost 6 bases and the J gene lost 5 bases, with 12 bases spanning the gap.

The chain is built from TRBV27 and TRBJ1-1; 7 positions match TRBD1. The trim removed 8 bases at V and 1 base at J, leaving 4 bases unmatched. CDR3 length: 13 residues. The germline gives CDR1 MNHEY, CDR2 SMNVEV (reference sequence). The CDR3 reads CASVPGGNTEAFF. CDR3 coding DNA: TGTGCCAGCGTCCCAGGGGGGAACACTGAAGCTTTCTTT.

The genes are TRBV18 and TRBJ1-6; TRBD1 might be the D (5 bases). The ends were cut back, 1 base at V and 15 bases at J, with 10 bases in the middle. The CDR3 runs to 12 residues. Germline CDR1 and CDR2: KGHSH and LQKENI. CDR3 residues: CASSPREGDLHF. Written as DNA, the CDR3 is TGTGCCAGCTCACCACGGGAAGGGGACCTCCACTTT. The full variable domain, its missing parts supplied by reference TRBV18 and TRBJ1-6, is NAGVMQNPRHLVRRRGQEARLRCSPMKGHSHVYWYRQLPEEGLKFMVYLQKENIIDESGMPKERFSAEFPKEGPSILRIQQVVRGDSAAYFCASSPREGDLHFGNGTRLTVT.

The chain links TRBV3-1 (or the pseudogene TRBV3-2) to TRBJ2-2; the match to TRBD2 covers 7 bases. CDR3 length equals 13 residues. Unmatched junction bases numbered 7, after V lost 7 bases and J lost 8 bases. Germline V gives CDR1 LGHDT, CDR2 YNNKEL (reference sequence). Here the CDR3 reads CASTRTSSGELFF. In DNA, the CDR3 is TGTGCCAGCACCCGGACTAGTTCAGGGGAGCTGTTTTTT.

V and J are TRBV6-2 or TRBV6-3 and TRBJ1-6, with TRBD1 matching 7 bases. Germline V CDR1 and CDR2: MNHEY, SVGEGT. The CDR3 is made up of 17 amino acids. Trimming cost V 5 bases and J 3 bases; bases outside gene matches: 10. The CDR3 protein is CASSLGDRAFYNSPLHF. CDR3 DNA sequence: TGTGCCAGCAGTCTCGGAGACAGGGCGTTCTATAATTCACCCCTCCACTTT.

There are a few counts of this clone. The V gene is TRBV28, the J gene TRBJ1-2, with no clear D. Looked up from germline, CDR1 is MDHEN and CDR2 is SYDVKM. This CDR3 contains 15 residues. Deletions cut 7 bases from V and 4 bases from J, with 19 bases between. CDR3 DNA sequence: TGTGCCAGCACCAACCCGCTTGGCGGGTCCTATGGCTACACCTTC. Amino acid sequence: CASTNPLGGSYGYTF.

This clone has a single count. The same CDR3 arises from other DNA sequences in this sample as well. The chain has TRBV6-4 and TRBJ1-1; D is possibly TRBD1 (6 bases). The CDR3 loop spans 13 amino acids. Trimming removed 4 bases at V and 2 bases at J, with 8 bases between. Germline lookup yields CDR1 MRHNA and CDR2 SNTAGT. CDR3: CASSAQGNTEAFF. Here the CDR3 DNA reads TGTGCCAGCAGTGCACAGGGAAACACTGAAGCTTTCTTT.

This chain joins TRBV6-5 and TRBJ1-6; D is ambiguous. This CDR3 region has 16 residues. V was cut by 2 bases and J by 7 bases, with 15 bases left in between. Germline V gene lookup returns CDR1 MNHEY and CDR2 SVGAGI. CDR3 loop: CASSYGGFPGNSPLHF. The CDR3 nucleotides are TGTGCCAGCAGTTACGGCGGGTTTCCCGGAAATTCACCCCTCCACTTT.

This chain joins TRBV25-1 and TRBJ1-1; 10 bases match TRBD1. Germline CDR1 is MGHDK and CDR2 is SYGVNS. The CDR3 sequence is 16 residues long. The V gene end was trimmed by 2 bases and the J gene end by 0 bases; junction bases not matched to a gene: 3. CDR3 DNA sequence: TGTGCCAGCAGTGAAAGACAGGGGGCCGTGAACACTGAAGCTTTCTTT. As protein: CASSERQGAVNTEAFF.

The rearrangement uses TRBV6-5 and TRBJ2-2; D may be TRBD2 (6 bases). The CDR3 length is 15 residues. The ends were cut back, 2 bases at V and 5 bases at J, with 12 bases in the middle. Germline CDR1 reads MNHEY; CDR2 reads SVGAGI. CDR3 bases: TGTGCCAGCAGTTACGCGGGATATCTAACCGGGGAGCTGTTTTTT. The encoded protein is CASSYAGYLTGELFF.

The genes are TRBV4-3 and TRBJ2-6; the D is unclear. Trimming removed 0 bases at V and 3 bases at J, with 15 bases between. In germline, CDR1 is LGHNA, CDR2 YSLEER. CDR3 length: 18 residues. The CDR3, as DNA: TGCGCCAGCAGCCAAGAGATCTCGGTTAGTAGTGGGGCCAACGTCCTGACTTTC. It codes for CASSQEISVSSGANVLTF.

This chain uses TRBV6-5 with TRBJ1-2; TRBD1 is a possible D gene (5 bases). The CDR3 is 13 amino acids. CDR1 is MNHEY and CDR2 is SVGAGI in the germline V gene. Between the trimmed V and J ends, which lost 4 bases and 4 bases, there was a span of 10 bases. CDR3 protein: CASSSQGSYGYTF. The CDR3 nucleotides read TGTGCCAGCAGTTCCCAGGGTTCCTATGGCTACACCTTC.